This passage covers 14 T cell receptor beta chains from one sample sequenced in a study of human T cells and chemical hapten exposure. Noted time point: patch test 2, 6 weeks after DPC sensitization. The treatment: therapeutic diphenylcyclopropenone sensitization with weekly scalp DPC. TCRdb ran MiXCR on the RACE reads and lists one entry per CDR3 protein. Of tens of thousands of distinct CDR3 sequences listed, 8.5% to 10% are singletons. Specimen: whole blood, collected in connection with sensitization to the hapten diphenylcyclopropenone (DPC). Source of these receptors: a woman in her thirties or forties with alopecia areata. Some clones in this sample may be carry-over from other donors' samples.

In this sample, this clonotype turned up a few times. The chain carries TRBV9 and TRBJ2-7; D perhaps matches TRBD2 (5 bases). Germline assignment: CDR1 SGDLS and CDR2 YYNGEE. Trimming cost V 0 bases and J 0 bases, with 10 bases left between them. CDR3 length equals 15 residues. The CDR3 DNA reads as TGTGCCAGCAGCGTAGGGGTAACTAGCTCCTACGAGCAGTACTTC. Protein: CASSVGVTSSYEQYF.

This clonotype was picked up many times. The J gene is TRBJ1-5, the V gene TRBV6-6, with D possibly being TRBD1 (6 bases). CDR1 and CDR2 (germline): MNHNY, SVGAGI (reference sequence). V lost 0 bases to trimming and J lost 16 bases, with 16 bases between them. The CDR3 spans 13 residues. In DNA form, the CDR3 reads TGTGCCAGCAGTTACTCAGGGCAGGGGACGGAACATTTT. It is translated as CASSYSGQGTEHF.

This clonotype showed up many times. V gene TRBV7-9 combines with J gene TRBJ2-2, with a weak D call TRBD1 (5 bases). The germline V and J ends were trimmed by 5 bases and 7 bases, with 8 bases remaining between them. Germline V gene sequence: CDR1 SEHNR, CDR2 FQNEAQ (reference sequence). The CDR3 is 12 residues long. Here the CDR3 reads CASSVTGGELFF. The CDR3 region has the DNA TGTGCCAGCAGCGTTACAGGCGGGGAGCTGTTTTTT.

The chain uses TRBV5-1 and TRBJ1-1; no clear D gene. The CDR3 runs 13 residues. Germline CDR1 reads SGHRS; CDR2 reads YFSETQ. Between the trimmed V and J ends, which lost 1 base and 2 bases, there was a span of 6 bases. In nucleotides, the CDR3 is TGCGCCAGCAGCTTGTTCGATAACACTGAAGCTTTCTTT. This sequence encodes CASSLFDNTEAFF.

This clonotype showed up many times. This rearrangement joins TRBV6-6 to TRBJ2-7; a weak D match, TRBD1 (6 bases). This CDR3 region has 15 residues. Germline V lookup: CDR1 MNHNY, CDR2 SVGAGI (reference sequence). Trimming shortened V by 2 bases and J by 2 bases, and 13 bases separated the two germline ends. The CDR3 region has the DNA TGTGCCAGCAGTTACGGGCAGGGGTTTACCTACGAGCAGTACTTC. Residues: CASSYGQGFTYEQYF.

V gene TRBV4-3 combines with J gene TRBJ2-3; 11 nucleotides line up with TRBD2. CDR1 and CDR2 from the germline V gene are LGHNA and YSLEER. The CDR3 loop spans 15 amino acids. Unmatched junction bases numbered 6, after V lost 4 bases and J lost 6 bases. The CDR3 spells CASSRILAGADTQYF. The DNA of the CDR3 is TGCGCCAGCAGCCGGATACTAGCGGGGGCTGATACGCAGTATTTT.

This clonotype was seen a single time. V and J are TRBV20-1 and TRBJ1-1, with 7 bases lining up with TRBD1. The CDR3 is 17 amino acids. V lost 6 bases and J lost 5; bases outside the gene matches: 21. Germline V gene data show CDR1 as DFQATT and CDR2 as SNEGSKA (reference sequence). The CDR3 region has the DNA TGCAGTGCCAGGAGTAGACAGGGTCAGGGATTGGGGACTGAAGCTTTCTTT. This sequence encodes CSARSRQGQGLGTEAFF.

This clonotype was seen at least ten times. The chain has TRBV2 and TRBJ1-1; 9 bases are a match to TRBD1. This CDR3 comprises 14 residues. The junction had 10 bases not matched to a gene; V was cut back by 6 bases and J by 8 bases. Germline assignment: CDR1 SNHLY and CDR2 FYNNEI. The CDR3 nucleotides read TGTGCCAGCAGCCCTAAGGGACAGGGAAGGGAAGCTTTCTTT. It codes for CASSPKGQGREAFF.

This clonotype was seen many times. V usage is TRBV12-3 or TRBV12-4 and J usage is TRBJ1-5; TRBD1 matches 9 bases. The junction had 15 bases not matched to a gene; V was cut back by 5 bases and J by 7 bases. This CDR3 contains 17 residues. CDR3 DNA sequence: TGTGCCAGCAGTCACGCCCTGACAGGGGGAGGAAAACAGCCCCAGCATTTT. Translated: CASSHALTGGGKQPQHF.

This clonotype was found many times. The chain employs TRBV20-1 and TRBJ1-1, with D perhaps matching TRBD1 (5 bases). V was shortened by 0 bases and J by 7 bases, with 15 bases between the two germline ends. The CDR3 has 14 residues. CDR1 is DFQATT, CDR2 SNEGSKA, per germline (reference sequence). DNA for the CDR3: TGCAGTGCTAGAGACTACAGGACACGGGGTGAAGCTTTCTTT. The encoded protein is CSARDYRTRGEAFF.

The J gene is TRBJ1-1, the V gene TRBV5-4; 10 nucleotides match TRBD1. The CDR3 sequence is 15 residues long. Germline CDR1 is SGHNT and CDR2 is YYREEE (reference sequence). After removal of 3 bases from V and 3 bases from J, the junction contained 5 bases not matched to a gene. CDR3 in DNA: TGTGCCAGCAGCTGGAAGGGACAGGGGTACACTGAAGCTTTCTTT. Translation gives CASSWKGQGYTEAFF.

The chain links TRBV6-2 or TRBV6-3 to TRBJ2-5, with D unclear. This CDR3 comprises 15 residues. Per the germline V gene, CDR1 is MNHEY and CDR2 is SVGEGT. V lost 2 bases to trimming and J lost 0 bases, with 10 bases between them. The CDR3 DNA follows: TGTGCCAGCAGTTACGTAGAATGGTACCAAGAGACCCAGTACTTC. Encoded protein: CASSYVEWYQETQYF.

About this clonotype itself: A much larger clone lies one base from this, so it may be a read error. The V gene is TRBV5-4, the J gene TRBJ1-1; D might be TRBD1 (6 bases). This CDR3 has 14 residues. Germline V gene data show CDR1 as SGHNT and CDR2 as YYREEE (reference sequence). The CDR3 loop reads CANSLDRLNTEAFF. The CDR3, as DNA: TGTGCCAACAGCTTGGACAGATTGAACACTGAAGCTTTCTTT.

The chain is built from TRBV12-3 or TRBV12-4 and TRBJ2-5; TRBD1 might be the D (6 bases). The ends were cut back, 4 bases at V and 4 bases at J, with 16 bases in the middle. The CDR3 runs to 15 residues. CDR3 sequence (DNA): TGTGCCAGCAGTTCGCCCGGGACACTGGGAGAGACCCAGTACTTC. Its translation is CASSSPGTLGETQYF.